A selection of T cell receptor beta chains follows, all from one sample in a study of blood T cell repertoires in COVID-19. Using immunoSEQ multiplex PCR, the repertoire was profiled, and TCRdb retains in-frame clones only, with some absent. The sample lists around 360,000 clones, more than 70% occurring once. The sample comprised peripheral blood. These receptors were obtained from a woman aged 30 to 39 with COVID-19, enrolled during active disease. The CDR3 runs from the conserved cysteine through the conserved F or W. A D gene is named only where the DNA matches it firmly. Some rows have no size entry. The others give once, few or many, or a class for an expanded clone.

TRBD1 | 15 | once | TRBJ2-3 | TRBV2 | CASSPDRGRTDTQYF | TGTGCCAGCAGTCCCGACAGGGGGCGAACAGATACGCAGTATTTT
TRBD1 | 15 | NA | TRBJ2-7 | TRBV6-1 | CASSPPRDSPYEQYF | TGTGCCAGCAGTCCCCCCCGGGACAGCCCCTACGAGCAGTACTTC
TRBD1 | 14 | NA | TRBJ1-2 | TRBV2 | CASKDRQGPYGYTF | TGTGCCAGCAAAGACCGACAGGGACCTTATGGCTACACCTTC
TRBD1 | 13 | NA | TRBJ1-2 | TRBV7-8 | CASSRQGNYGYTF | TGTGCCAGCAGTCGACAGGGCAACTATGGCTACACCTTC
NA | 12 | NA | TRBJ2-7 | TRBV6-5 | CASSIFSGEQYF | TGTGCCAGCAGTATCTTCTCCGGGGAGCAGTACTTC
NA | 16 | once | TRBJ2-7 | TRBV9 | CASSVAIGPTEGEQYF | TGTGCCAGCAGCGTAGCTATCGGGCCGACGGAGGGGGAGCAGTACTTC
TRBD1 | 15 | once | TRBJ1-6 | TRBV3-1/TRBV3-2 | CASSPGQGNYSPLHF | TGTGCCAGCAGCCCAGGACAGGGAAATTATTCACCCCTCCACTTT
TRBD1 | 14 | NA | TRBJ2-5 | TRBV7-3 | CASSSTGTGETQYF | TGTGCCAGCAGTTCCACCGGGACAGGAGAGACCCAGTACTTC
NA | 17 | NA | TRBJ1-5 | TRBV2 | CASSVLGPAYSNQPQHF | TGTGCCAGCAGTGTCCTGGGGCCAGCCTATAGCAATCAGCCCCAGCATTTT
TRBD1 | 13 | NA | TRBJ1-2 | TRBV27 | CASSRQGLYGYTF | TGTGCCAGCAGTCGACAGGGACTCTATGGCTACACCTTC
NA | 13 | NA | TRBJ1-1 | TRBV10-3 | CATRRGLETEAFF | TGTGCCACCCGCCGAGGCCTTGAGACTGAAGCTTTCTTT
NA | 13 | NA | TRBJ2-7 | TRBV9 | CASSDRDLSEQYF | TGTGCCAGCAGCGACAGGGATTTAAGCGAGCAGTACTTC
NA | 14 | NA | TRBJ1-6 | TRBV14 | CASSQRASGSPLHF | TGTGCCAGCAGCCAACGAGCGTCCGGGTCACCCCTCCACTTT
TRBD1 | 13 | NA | TRBJ2-5 | TRBV10-3 | CAISNRGQETQYF | TGTGCCATCAGTAACAGGGGCCAAGAGACCCAGTACTTC
NA | 16 | NA | TRBJ2-2 | TRBV7-6 | CASSLGVAENTGELFF | TGTGCCAGCAGCTTAGGGGTAGCGGAGAACACCGGGGAGCTGTTTTTT
TRBD2 | 16 | NA | TRBJ2-2 | TRBV4-2 | CASSQGPAGVTGELFF | TGTGCCAGCAGCCAAGGGCCAGCGGGAGTCACCGGGGAGCTGTTTTTT
NA | 15 | NA | TRBJ1-6 | TRBV9 | CASSTPSGSNSPLHF | TGTGCCAGCAGTACTCCGTCCGGGTCGAATTCACCCCTCCACTTT
NA | 13 | NA | TRBJ2-3 | TRBV6-5 | CASSRTARGTQYF | TGTGCCAGCAGTCGCACGGCGCGGGGTACGCAGTATTTT
NA | 14 | NA | TRBJ1-1 | TRBV4-1 | CASSQPRQNTEAFF | TGCGCCAGCAGCCAACCCAGACAGAACACTGAAGCTTTCTTT
TRBD2 | 15 | NA | TRBJ2-1 | TRBV9 | CASSVRLAGDNEQFF | TGTGCCAGCAGCGTTCGACTAGCGGGGGACAATGAGCAGTTCTTC
NA | 14 | NA | TRBJ2-2 | TRBV6-2/TRBV6-3 | CASSYSQASGELFF | TGTGCCAGCAGTTACTCCCAGGCGTCCGGGGAGCTGTTTTTT
TRBD1 | 14 | NA | TRBJ2-1 | TRBV6-2/TRBV6-3 | CASSPGQGHNEQFF | TGTGCCAGCAGTCCCGGACAGGGGCACAATGAGCAGTTCTTC
TRBD1 | 15 | NA | TRBJ1-5 | TRBV19 | CASSIAGQLNQPQHF | TGTGCCAGTAGTATAGCGGGACAGCTCAATCAGCCCCAGCATTTT
TRBD2 | 14 | NA | TRBJ2-2 | TRBV19 | CASIKREDTGELFF | TGTGCCAGTATAAAGCGGGAGGACACCGGGGAGCTGTTTTTT
TRBD1 | 14 | NA | TRBJ1-4 | TRBV10-3 | CAISGTGANEKLFF | TGTGCCATCAGTGGGACAGGGGCTAATGAAAAACTGTTTTTT
NA | 15 | NA | TRBJ1-2 | TRBV19 | CASSTLPRAGEGYTF | TGTGCCAGTAGTACCCTCCCCAGGGCAGGGGAAGGCTACACCTTC
TRBD1 | 15 | NA | TRBJ2-7 | TRBV10-3 | CAISESWTGTYEQYF | TGTGCCATCAGTGAGTCCTGGACAGGGACCTACGAGCAGTACTTC
NA | 14 | NA | TRBJ2-5 | TRBV24-1 | CATRFLGPQETQYF | TGTGCCACCAGATTCTTGGGCCCGCAAGAGACCCAGTACTTC
NA | 14 | NA | TRBJ2-7 | TRBV4-1 | CASSLGEVSYEQYF | TGCGCCAGCAGCCTCGGGGAGGTTTCCTACGAGCAGTACTTC
TRBD1 | 15 | once | TRBJ2-7 | TRBV29-1 | CSVWNGGTGAYEQYF | TGCAGCGTTTGGAACGGCGGGACAGGGGCCTACGAGCAGTACTTC
NA | 13 | once | TRBJ2-1 | TRBV11-2 | CASSPKEGLEQFF | TGTGCCAGCAGCCCAAAGGAGGGCCTTGAGCAGTTCTTC
TRBD2 | 15 | NA | TRBJ2-1 | TRBV18 | CASSPQAGGNNEQFF | TGTGCCAGCTCACCACAAGCGGGAGGAAACAATGAGCAGTTCTTC
TRBD2 | 16 | NA | TRBJ2-1 | TRBV5-6 | CASSLSPAGAYNEQFF | TGTGCCAGCAGCCTAAGCCCAGCGGGGGCCTACAATGAGCAGTTCTTC
NA | 14 | NA | TRBJ2-5 | TRBV4-2 | CASSQVAGLETQYF | TGTGCCAGCAGCCAAGTCGCGGGACTAGAGACCCAGTACTTC
NA | 14 | NA | TRBJ2-2 | TRBV30 | CAWSVLETTGELFF | TGTGCCTGGAGTGTACTGGAGACTACCGGGGAGCTGTTTTTT
TRBD1 | 15 | NA | TRBJ2-5 | TRBV3-1/TRBV3-2 | CASSQGQGNGETQYF | TGTGCCAGCAGCCAGGGACAGGGGAACGGGGAGACCCAGTACTTC
TRBD2 | 13 | NA | TRBJ2-7 | TRBV7-7 | CASSPDTSARQYF | TGTGCTAGCAGCCCCGATACTAGCGCGAGGCAGTACTTC
TRBD2 | 17 | NA | TRBJ2-1 | TRBV7-2 | CASSLSATSGILYEQFF | TGTGCCAGCAGCTTAAGCGCGACTAGCGGGATCTTGTATGAGCAGTTCTTC
NA | 12 | NA | TRBJ1-4 | TRBV12-3/TRBV12-4 | CASSFPGGKLFF | TGTGCCAGCAGTTTCCCGGGGGGAAAACTGTTTTTT
TRBD2 | 15 | NA | TRBJ2-3 | TRBV9 | CASSGTSGRTDTQYF | TGTGCCAGCAGCGGCACTAGCGGGAGGACAGATACGCAGTATTTT
TRBD2 | 13 | NA | TRBJ2-1 | TRBV7-9 | CASSFSGSNEQFF | TGTGCCAGCAGCTTTAGCGGGAGCAATGAGCAGTTCTTC
NA | 16 | NA | TRBJ1-2 | TRBV30 | CAWSPLRGAFNYGYTF | TGTGCCTGGAGTCCCCTCCGCGGGGCCTTTAACTATGGCTACACCTTC
TRBD2 | 20 | NA | TRBJ2-1 | TRBV2 | CAIPRLTGTSGRGMYNEQFF | TGTGCCATCCCCAGGCTGACCGGGACTAGCGGGAGAGGGATGTACAATGAGCAGTTCTTC
NA | 14 | NA | TRBJ2-7 | TRBV18 | CASSPGVENYEQYF | TGTGCCAGCTCCCCGGGTGTGGAAAACTACGAGCAGTACTTC
TRBD1 | 13 | NA | TRBJ1-1 | TRBV11-1 | CASSLIGTGDAFF | TGTGCCAGCAGCTTAATAGGGACAGGGGACGCTTTCTTT
NA | 17 | NA | TRBJ2-1 | TRBV28 | CASSLWMLRSSYNEQFF | TGTGCCAGCAGTTTATGGATGCTTCGGAGCTCCTACAATGAGCAGTTCTTC
NA | 16 | NA | TRBJ1-2 | TRBV28 | CASSFVPPEQGYGYTF | TGTGCCAGCAGTTTCGTCCCTCCAGAGCAGGGATATGGCTACACCTTC
NA | 15 | NA | TRBJ1-2 | TRBV5-4 | CASSPDLTANYGYTF | TGTGCCAGCAGCCCCGACCTCACAGCCAACTATGGCTACACCTTC
TRBD1 | 14 | NA | TRBJ2-7 | TRBV6-5 | CASIPTGGTYEQYF | TGTGCCAGCATCCCGACAGGGGGCACCTACGAGCAGTACTTC
NA | 17 | NA | TRBJ2-2 | TRBV19 | CASTHRSSGSNTGELFF | TGTGCCAGTACCCACCGTTCATCGGGGTCGAACACCGGGGAGCTGTTTTTT
NA | 15 | NA | TRBJ2-1 | TRBV28 | CASSFRPLQYNEQFF | TGTGCCAGCAGTTTTCGGCCTCTACAGTACAATGAGCAGTTCTTC
NA | 12 | NA | TRBJ2-3 | TRBV11-2 | CASSPGTDTQYF | TGTGCCAGCAGCCCAGGGACAGATACGCAGTATTTT
TRBD1 | 11 | NA | TRBJ2-7 | TRBV4-1 | CATRQGVEQYF | TGCGCCACGAGGCAGGGGGTCGAGCAGTACTTC
NA | 15 | NA | TRBJ1-2 | TRBV15 | CATSRAGALNYGYTF | TGTGCCACCAGCAGAGCAGGTGCCCTAAACTATGGCTACACCTTC
TRBD1 | 16 | NA | TRBJ1-2 | TRBV19 | CASARRGDSPRDGYTF | TGTGCCAGCGCCCGCAGGGGGGACAGCCCCAGGGATGGCTACACCTTC
TRBD2 | 14 | NA | TRBJ2-7 | TRBV4-3 | CASSQLAGTYEQYF | TGCGCCAGCAGCCAGTTAGCGGGTACCTACGAGCAGTACTTC
NA | 16 | NA | TRBJ1-3 | TRBV15 | CATSREPQGDGNTIYF | TGTGCCACCAGCAGAGAGCCGCAGGGTGATGGAAACACCATATATTTT
NA | 18 | NA | TRBJ1-5 | TRBV19 | CATRSLGGRGGRNQPQHF | TGTGCCACTAGAAGCCTCGGGGGCCGGGGAGGGCGCAATCAGCCCCAGCATTTT
TRBD2 | 15 | NA | TRBJ2-7 | TRBV7-2 | CASSFRLAGGGEQYF | TGTGCCAGCAGCTTCCGACTAGCGGGAGGTGGAGAGCAGTACTTC
TRBD1 | 14 | NA | TRBJ1-1 | TRBV14 | CASSRIRGLPEAFF | TGTGCCAGCAGCCGGATTAGGGGGCTCCCTGAAGCTTTCTTT